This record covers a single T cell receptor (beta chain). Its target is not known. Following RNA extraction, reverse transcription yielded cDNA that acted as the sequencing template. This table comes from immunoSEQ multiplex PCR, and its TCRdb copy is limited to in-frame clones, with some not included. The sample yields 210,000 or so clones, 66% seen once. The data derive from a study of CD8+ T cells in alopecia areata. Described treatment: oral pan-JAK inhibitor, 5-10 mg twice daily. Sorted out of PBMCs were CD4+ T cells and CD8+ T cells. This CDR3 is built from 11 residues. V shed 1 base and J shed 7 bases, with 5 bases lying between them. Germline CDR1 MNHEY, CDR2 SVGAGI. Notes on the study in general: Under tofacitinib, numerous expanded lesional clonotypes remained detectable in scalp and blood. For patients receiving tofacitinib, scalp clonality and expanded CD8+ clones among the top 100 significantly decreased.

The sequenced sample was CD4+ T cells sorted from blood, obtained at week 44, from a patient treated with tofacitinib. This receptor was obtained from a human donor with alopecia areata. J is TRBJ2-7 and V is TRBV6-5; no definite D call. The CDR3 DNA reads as TGTGCCAGCAGTTACTTGGGGGAGCAGTACTTC. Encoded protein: CASSYLGEQYF.